These 25 T cell receptor beta chains were all obtained from the same sample, sequenced in a study of CD8+ T cells in alopecia areata. As the sequencing template, cDNA was produced by extracting RNA and reverse transcribing it. Profiled with immunoSEQ multiplex PCR; TCRdb holds only in-frame clones, not every one. This table holds around 120,000 clones, approximately 38% found once. The sample was CD4+ T cells sorted from blood. The receptor source for this set is a human donor with alopecia areata.

This chain links TRBV29-1 with TRBJ1-2; D remains ambiguous. The CDR3 contains 13 residues. Germline lookup yields CDR1 SQVTM and CDR2 ANQGSEA. The V gene lost 3 bases and the J gene lost 2 bases, with 10 bases spanning the gap. The CDR3 protein is CSVDSGWNYGYTF. The CDR3 DNA reads as TGCAGCGTTGACTCTGGCTGGAACTATGGCTACACCTTC.

The J gene is TRBJ1-2, the V gene TRBV30; TRBD1 is a possible D gene (5 bases). V dropped 2 bases and J dropped 7 bases, with 11 bases sitting between them. The CDR3 contains 12 residues. The germline V gene has CDR1 GTSNPN and CDR2 SVGIG (reference sequence). The CDR3 DNA reads TGTGCCTGGAGTTCGGGGGTAGGTGGCTACACCTTC. This codes for CAWSSGVGGYTF.

This chain connects TRBV5-1 to TRBJ1-2, with 11 bases matching TRBD1. J gave up 4 bases and V 4 bases, and 3 bases lay outside the gene matches. The CDR3 covers 14 residues. Germline V lookup: CDR1 SGHRS, CDR2 YFSETQ. The CDR3 region is CASSPGTGGYGYTF. The CDR3 region has the DNA TGCGCCAGCAGCCCCGGGACAGGGGGCTATGGCTACACCTTC.

Worth noting for this clone: At one end the junction does not follow the germline gene, possibly because of a read error. The chain recombines TRBV7-2 with TRBJ2-1, with no clear D. Germline CDR1 is SGHTA and CDR2 is FQGNSA. The CDR3 runs to 15 residues. The CDR3 DNA sequence: TGTGCCAGCGGCTTAGAGGCAGGCTCCTACAATGAGCAGTTCTTC. It codes for CASGLEAGSYNEQFF.

This chain links TRBV29-1 with TRBJ2-5, with no clear D. Germline V gene sequence: CDR1 SQVTM, CDR2 ANQGSEA. The CDR3 is 12 residues long. The germline V and J ends were trimmed by 7 bases and 2 bases, with 11 bases remaining between them. CDR3 sequence (DNA): TGCAGCGCAATTCCACAGCAAGAGACCCAGTACTTC. Translated, it gives CSAIPQQETQYF.

This chain connects TRBV7-3 to TRBJ2-2; a possible D gene is TRBD1 (6 bases). This CDR3 has 14 residues. Trimming took off 9 bases at V and 0 bases at J, with 11 bases between the two ends. The germline gives CDR1 SGHTA, CDR2 FQGTGA. The CDR3 loop is CASSTGTNTGELFF. In DNA form, the CDR3 reads TGTGCCAGTTCGACAGGCACGAACACCGGGGAGCTGTTTTTT.

This rearrangement joins TRBV2 to TRBJ2-1; the D is unclear. The CDR3 length is 13 residues. Germline V CDR1 and CDR2: SNHLY, FYNNEI. Between the trimmed V and J ends, which lost 7 bases and 4 bases, there was a span of 11 bases. The CDR3 DNA sequence: TGTGCCAGCACCCCCCGTCGGTACAATGAGCAGTTCTTC. It translates to CASTPRRYNEQFF.

This clone has just a few counts. This CDR3 is CASSLGVMSDTQYF. CDR3 coding DNA: TGTGCCAGCAGCTTAGGGGTGATGTCAGATACGCAGTATTTT. This chain joins TRBV7-2 and TRBJ2-3; D uncertain. Between the trimmed V and J ends, which lost 1 base and 4 bases, there was a span of 9 bases. Germline CDR1 SGHTA, CDR2 FQGNSA. This CDR3 comprises 14 residues.

The chain recombines TRBV4-2 with TRBJ2-5, with unresolved D. With 0 bases removed from V and 2 bases from J, the gap between germline ends came to 10 bases. This CDR3 has 15 residues. Looked up from germline, CDR1 is LGHNA and CDR2 is YNFKEQ. The CDR3 region is CASSQDLVVQETQYF. In DNA, the CDR3 is TGTGCCAGCAGCCAAGATCTTGTAGTGCAAGAGACCCAGTACTTC.

The chain couples TRBV10-3 to TRBJ2-7; 7 bases line up with TRBD1. J lost 3 bases, V lost 5 bases, and 7 bases had no gene match. The CDR3 extends over 14 amino acids. Germline CDR1 and CDR2: ENHRY and SYGVKD. The CDR3 protein is CAISPLGQLYEQYF. For the CDR3, the DNA is TGTGCCATCAGTCCATTGGGACAGCTCTACGAGCAGTACTTC.

This chain links TRBV30 with TRBJ1-5; TRBD1 matches 9 bases. This CDR3 spans 13 amino acids. Germline V gene lookup returns CDR1 GTSNPN and CDR2 SVGIG (reference sequence). Trimming cost V 5 bases and J 4 bases; bases outside gene matches: 3. The CDR3 loop is CAWGGQGNQPQHF. Here the CDR3 DNA reads TGTGCCTGGGGCGGACAGGGGAATCAGCCCCAGCATTTT.

This clone was recorded a few times. The chain uses TRBV7-3 and TRBJ2-2; no reliable D call. The CDR3 has 15 amino acids. The V and J ends lost 2 bases and 2 bases respectively, with 9 bases between them. Germline-derived CDR1 and CDR2 are SGHTA and FQGTGA. CDR3 nucleotides: TGTGCCAGCAGCTTAGACGGAATCAACACCGGGGAGCTGTTTTTT. Encoded protein: CASSLDGINTGELFF. The variable domain in full, completed from reference TRBV7-3 and TRBJ2-2, reads GAGVSQTPSNKVTEKGKYVELRCDPISGHTALYWYRQSLGQGPEFLIYFQGTGAADDSGLPNDRFFAVRPEGSVSTLKIQRTERGDSAVYLCASSLDGINTGELFFGEGSRLTVL.

The gene calls are TRBV27 and TRBJ2-1, with a weak D call TRBD2 (6 bases). Per germline, CDR1 MNHEY and CDR2 SMNVEV (reference sequence). Trimming took 5 bases from V and 7 from J, leaving 18 bases between them. The CDR3 extends over 15 amino acids. This chain's CDR3 is CASSKDSGERNEQFF. The CDR3 nucleotides are TGTGCCAGCAGTAAGGACTCGGGGGAGAGGAATGAGCAGTTCTTC.

V and J are TRBV30 and TRBJ1-5; no definite D call. The CDR3 is 13 residues long. The germline V gene encodes CDR1 GTSNPN and CDR2 SVGIG (reference sequence). Trimming left V 0 bases short and J 6 bases short, with 9 bases between. CDR3 region: CAWSVEVGQPQHF. The CDR3 DNA reads TGTGCCTGGAGTGTAGAGGTTGGTCAGCCCCAGCATTTT.

In nucleotides, the CDR3 is TGTGCCAGCAGCTTATCCGTGGGGAATTCACCCCTCCACTTT. It yields the protein CASSLSVGNSPLHF. The chain couples TRBV7-3 to TRBJ1-6; the D is unclear. The CDR3 is 14 residues long. Trimming shortened V by 2 bases and J by 7 bases, and 9 bases separated the two germline ends. Germline CDR1 SGHTA, CDR2 FQGTGA. The full variable domain, with the rest looked up from reference TRBV7-3 and TRBJ1-6, is GAGVSQTPSNKVTEKGKYVELRCDPISGHTALYWYRQSLGQGPEFLIYFQGTGAADDSGLPNDRFFAVRPEGSVSTLKIQRTERGDSAVYLCASSLSVGNSPLHFGNGTRLTVT.

The V gene is TRBV29-1, the J gene TRBJ1-6; D is unresolved. The length of the CDR3 is 9 residues. The V end was cut by 5 bases, the J end by 12 bases, with 5 bases between. Germline CDR1 reads SQVTM; CDR2 reads ANQGSEA. CDR3: CSVSGPLHF. The CDR3 DNA follows: TGCAGCGTTAGTGGACCCCTCCACTTT.

The sample holds a few counts of this clone. The genes are TRBV29-1 and TRBJ2-7; the D call may be TRBD1 or TRBD2 (5 bases each). V shed 6 bases and J shed 5 bases, with 17 bases lying between them. This CDR3 spans 13 amino acids. Germline V gene sequence: CDR1 SQVTM, CDR2 ANQGSEA. CDR3 bases: TGCAGCGTCGTAGGACAAGGAGGAGACGAGCAGTACTTC. Its protein product is CSVVGQGGDEQYF.

V is TRBV29-1 and J is TRBJ2-6; D not certain. The CDR3 contains 12 residues. CDR1 and CDR2 from the germline V gene are SQVTM and ANQGSEA. Trimming pared 6 bases from V and 2 bases from J, leaving 5 bases between. The DNA for the CDR3 is TGCAGCGTGAAGACTGGGGCCAACGTCCTGACTTTC. It codes for CSVKTGANVLTF.

A few counts support this clone. V is TRBV29-1 and J is TRBJ2-2; D remains ambiguous. The germline V gene has CDR1 SQVTM and CDR2 ANQGSEA. Trimming took 4 bases from V and 1 from J, leaving 10 bases between them. The CDR3 extends over 14 amino acids. This CDR3 reads CSVGWTVNTGELFF. Here the CDR3 DNA reads TGCAGCGTTGGTTGGACGGTGAACACCGGGGAGCTGTTTTTT.

The rearrangement joins TRBV6-5 to TRBJ1-2, with D tentatively TRBD1 (5 bases). This CDR3 region has 13 residues. Germline values: CDR1 MNHEY, CDR2 SVGAGI. Trimming cost V 8 bases and J 0 bases, with 10 bases left between them. CDR3 loop: CASGGRTNYGYTF. The CDR3 DNA reads as TGTGCCAGCGGGGGGAGAACTAACTATGGCTACACCTTC.

DNA of the CDR3: TGTGCCAGCAGCTCTGACAGCCGCCGAGGCTACACCTTC. The encoded protein is CASSSDSRRGYTF. The chain couples TRBV7-2 to TRBJ1-2; D might be TRBD1 (5 bases). CDR3 length: 13 residues. V was clipped by 4 bases and J by 8 bases, with 14 bases between them. The germline CDR1 and CDR2 sequences are SGHTA and FQGNSA.

In DNA form, the CDR3 reads TGTGCCAGCAGTAATAGCGGGGGGGCATTCAATGAGCAGTTCTTC. Its translation is CASSNSGGAFNEQFF. The rearrangement joins TRBV2 to TRBJ2-1, with 11 bases matching TRBD2. This CDR3 has 15 amino acids. V shed 5 bases, J shed 6 bases, and the junction held 6 bases outside the gene matches. CDR1 is SNHLY, CDR2 FYNNEI, per germline. Based on the CDR3 plus reference TRBV2 and TRBJ2-1, the full variable domain is EPEVTQTPSHQVTQMGQEVILRCVPISNHLYFYWYRQILGQKVEFLVSFYNNEISEKSEIFDDQFSVERPDGSNFTLKIRSTKLEDSAMYFCASSNSGGAFNEQFFGPGTRLTVL.

Only a few counts were recorded for this clone. The rearrangement uses TRBV5-1 and TRBJ2-3, with D unclear. The CDR3 runs to 13 residues. Germline CDR1 reads SGHRS; CDR2 reads YFSETQ. V was clipped by 1 base and J by 4 bases, with 7 bases between them. In DNA, the CDR3 is TGCGCCAGCAGCTTGTCTAGTGCAGATACGCAGTATTTT. It translates to CASSLSSADTQYF. The full variable domain, with the rest looked up from reference TRBV5-1 and TRBJ2-3, is KAGVTQTPRYLIKTRGQQVTLSCSPISGHRSVSWYQQTPGQGLQFLFEYFSETQRNKGNFPGRFSGRQFSNSRSEMNVSTLELGDSALYLCASSLSSADTQYFGPGTRLTVL.

This clone was counted a few times. Other nucleotide sequences from this sample produce the same CDR3. The genes are TRBV28 and TRBJ2-5; D not certain. The V end lost 4 bases, the J end lost 0 bases, and 0 bases lay between the germline ends. The germline CDR1 and CDR2 sequences are MDHEN and SYDVKM. This CDR3 comprises 11 residues. CDR3 sequence reads: CASSYQETQYF. The CDR3 DNA sequence: TGTGCCAGCAGTTACCAAGAGACCCAGTACTTC.

The gene calls are TRBV29-1 and TRBJ1-2; 8 bases agree with TRBD1. The germline gives CDR1 SQVTM, CDR2 ANQGSEA. Unmatched junction bases numbered 17, after V lost 6 bases and J lost 2 bases. This CDR3 spans 17 amino acids. DNA for the CDR3: TGCAGCGTCATACCCAGACAGGGGAGCTATTCAAACTATGGCTACACCTTC. Translated: CSVIPRQGSYSNYGYTF.